One sample yielded the 13 T cell receptor beta chains listed below, sequenced in a study of blood T cell repertoires in COVID-19. Sequencing used immunoSEQ multiplex PCR; TCRdb keeps in-frame clones, though not all of them. The table includes around 200,000 clones, less than 85% detected once. The specimen was peripheral blood. The receptors come from a woman aged 70-85 years with acute or convalescent COVID-19.

This chain uses TRBV10-2 with TRBJ1-2; 8 bases are a match to TRBD1. Germline V gives CDR1 WSHSY, CDR2 SAAADI. The V and J ends lost 0 bases and 1 base, in that order; junction bases with no gene match: 7. This CDR3 spans 17 amino acids. CDR3 nucleotide sequence: TGCGCCAGCAGTGAGTCTTTCGGACAGGGCCTTAACTATGGCTACACCTTC. This gives the protein CASSESFGQGLNYGYTF.

The chain is built from TRBV5-1 and TRBJ2-3; TRBD1 matches 9 bases. V dropped 7 bases and J dropped 5; count of bases not matched to a gene: 2. The CDR3 loop spans 12 amino acids. Germline CDR1 reads SGHRS; CDR2 reads YFSETQ. In DNA, the CDR3 is TGCGCCAGCCAGGACAGGGGAGATACGCAGTATTTT. Amino acid sequence: CASQDRGDTQYF.

This clone was seen only once. The chain employs TRBV7-2 and TRBJ2-7, with TRBD2 matching 11 bases. The CDR3 is 15 residues long. The junction had 8 bases not matched to a gene; V was cut back by 4 bases and J by 6 bases. Germline assignment: CDR1 SGHTA and CDR2 FQGNSA. The CDR3 sequence is CASSSTSGRRGEQYF. The CDR3 DNA follows: TGTGCCAGCAGCTCTACTAGCGGGAGAAGGGGCGAGCAGTACTTC.

This clone was counted a few times. The chain couples TRBV10-3 to TRBJ1-1; D call uncertain. Germline CDR1 is ENHRY and CDR2 is SYGVKD. This CDR3 spans 13 amino acids. V was pared by 1 base and J by 4 bases, with 7 bases between. The CDR3 region is CAISEYESTEAFF. The CDR3 nucleotides are TGTGCCATCAGTGAGTATGAGAGCACTGAAGCTTTCTTT.

J is TRBJ2-7 and V is TRBV27; the match to TRBD2 covers 10 bases. Germline CDR1 is MNHEY and CDR2 is SMNVEV (reference sequence). Losses at the gene ends were 5 bases for V and 12 bases for J; bases not matched to a gene: 10. The CDR3 length is 13 residues. CDR3 protein: CASSPGLAGVGYF. CDR3 DNA: TGTGCCAGCAGTCCCGGGCTAGCGGGAGTGGGGTACTTC.

The chain combines TRBV28 with TRBJ1-2; D gene uncertain. In germline, CDR1 is MDHEN, CDR2 SYDVKM. CDR3 length: 13 residues. Deletions cut 4 bases from V and 2 bases from J, with 8 bases between. CDR3: CASSSGLNYGYTF. CDR3 nucleotides: TGTGCCAGCAGTTCAGGCCTCAACTATGGCTACACCTTC.

A few counts support this clone. CDR3: CATSRDLAGGSDTQYF. The CDR3 region has the DNA TGTGCCACCAGCAGAGATCTAGCGGGAGGATCAGATACGCAGTATTTT. V gene TRBV15 combines with J gene TRBJ2-3, with 11 positions matching TRBD2. This CDR3 has 16 amino acids. The germline V gene encodes CDR1 LNHNV and CDR2 YYDKDF (reference sequence). Trimming at V came to 0 bases and at J to 4 bases, leaving 3 bases not matched to a gene.

The chain joins TRBV27 to TRBJ2-4; a possible D gene is TRBD2 (7 bases). The CDR3 spans 17 residues. Per the germline V gene, CDR1 is MNHEY and CDR2 is SMNVEV (reference sequence). The V gene lost 0 bases and the J gene lost 0 bases, with 12 bases spanning the gap. CDR3: CASSLSGGALAKNIQYF. In DNA form, the CDR3 reads TGTGCCAGCAGTTTATCAGGGGGGGCCCTAGCCAAAAACATTCAGTACTTC.

The V call is TRBV27, the J call TRBJ1-5, with a tentative D call TRBD1 (6 bases). Germline V gives CDR1 MNHEY, CDR2 SMNVEV (reference sequence). The V end was cut by 5 bases, the J end by 1 base, with 12 bases between. The CDR3 runs to 15 residues. The CDR3 here is CASSPIDRSNQPQHF. In nucleotides, the CDR3 is TGTGCCAGCAGTCCCATTGACAGGAGCAATCAGCCCCAGCATTTT.

This clone appeared once. The CDR3 region is CASSFSRGAGANVLTF. DNA for the CDR3: TGTGCCAGCAGCTTCAGCAGGGGTGCTGGGGCCAACGTCCTGACTTTC. The genes are TRBV11-3 and TRBJ2-6; TRBD1 might be the D (6 bases). The V gene's germline CDR1 is SGHNT and CDR2 YENEEA. Trimming stripped 3 bases from V and 2 bases from J, with 11 bases between. The CDR3 has 16 residues.

The gene calls are TRBV2 and TRBJ2-3, with a possible D match to TRBD2 (5 bases). CDR3 length: 14 amino acids. Trimming shortened V by 6 bases and J by 1 base, and 11 bases separated the two germline ends. Germline CDR1 and CDR2: SNHLY and FYNNEI. The CDR3 region has the DNA TGTGCCAGCAGGGGAGACTCACGCACAGATACGCAGTATTTT. This sequence encodes CASRGDSRTDTQYF.

The chain links TRBV15 to TRBJ2-5; 13 bases align to TRBD2. The trim removed 1 base at V and 5 bases at J, leaving 10 bases unmatched. Germline CDR1 and CDR2: LNHNV and YYDKDF (reference sequence). CDR3 length: 18 residues. The CDR3 sequence is CATSRVGTLAGGRETQYF. The DNA for the CDR3 is TGTGCCACCAGCAGAGTGGGTACACTAGCGGGAGGGAGGGAGACCCAGTACTTC.

This chain connects TRBV7-2 to TRBJ2-1; 8 bases fit TRBD2. The CDR3 sequence is 14 residues long. The V gene's germline CDR1 is SGHTA and CDR2 FQGNSA. Losses at the gene ends were 4 bases for V and 9 bases for J; bases not matched to a gene: 8. In DNA form, the CDR3 reads TGTGCCAGCAGCTCCCCCGCCGCGGGAGGTGAGCAGTTCTTC. The encoded protein is CASSSPAAGGEQFF.